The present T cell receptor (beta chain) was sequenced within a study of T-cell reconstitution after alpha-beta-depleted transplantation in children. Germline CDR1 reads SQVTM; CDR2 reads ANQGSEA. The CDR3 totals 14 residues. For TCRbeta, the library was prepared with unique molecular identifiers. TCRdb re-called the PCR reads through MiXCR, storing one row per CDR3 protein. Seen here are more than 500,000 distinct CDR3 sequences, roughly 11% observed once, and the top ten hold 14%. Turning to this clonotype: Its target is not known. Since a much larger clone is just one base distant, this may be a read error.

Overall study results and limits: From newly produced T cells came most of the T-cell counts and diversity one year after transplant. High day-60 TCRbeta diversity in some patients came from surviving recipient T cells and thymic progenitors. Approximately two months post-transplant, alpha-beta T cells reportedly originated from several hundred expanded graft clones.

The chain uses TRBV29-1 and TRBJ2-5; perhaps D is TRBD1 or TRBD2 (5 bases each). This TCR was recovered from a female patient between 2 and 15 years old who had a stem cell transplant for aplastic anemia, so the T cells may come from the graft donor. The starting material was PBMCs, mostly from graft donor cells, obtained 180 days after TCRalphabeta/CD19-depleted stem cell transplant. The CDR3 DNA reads TGCATCCAGAGGGGCAGCACTTGGAAAGAGACCCAGTACTTC. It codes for CIQRGSTWKETQYF.